Below are 30 T cell receptor beta chains sequenced from a single sample in a study of shared clonotypes between healthy human individuals. The table came from immunoSEQ multiplex PCR; TCRdb's copy has only in-frame clones and leaves some out. The top ten hold around 0.13% of the sample, which has just over 2,000,000 clones, 95% seen once. Source material: naive CD4+ T cells sorted from blood. The subset: CD45RA+ positively selected. The source of these receptors is a man in his late teens or twenties in good health.

The chain is built from TRBV7-2 and TRBJ2-7; TRBD1 might be the D (7 bases). CDR3 length: 16 amino acids. CDR1 SGHTA and CDR2 FQGNSA come from the germline V gene. The V end was cut by 1 base, the J end by 5 bases, with 18 bases between. The DNA for the CDR3 is TGTGCCAGCAGCTTAGAATGGCGGCAGGGGGGCAACGAGCAGTACTTC. Its protein product is CASSLEWRQGGNEQYF.

The V and J genes are TRBV6-6 and TRBJ1-2; D is unresolved. CDR3 length: 15 amino acids. V was cut by 4 bases and J by 2 bases, with 14 bases left in between. Germline loops: CDR1 MNHNY, CDR2 SVGAGI (reference sequence). DNA of the CDR3: TGTGCCAGCAGTTCCCCCAAGGAGGCCAACTATGGCTACACCTTC. The encoded protein is CASSSPKEANYGYTF.

The chain uses TRBV28 and TRBJ1-1; D perhaps matches TRBD1 (6 bases). The germline V gene has CDR1 MDHEN and CDR2 SYDVKM. V lost 7 bases and J 3 bases, leaving 18 bases between the germline ends. The CDR3 sequence is 15 residues long. CDR3 bases: TGTGCCAGCATCACAGGGACTCGGTCTGACACTGAAGCTTTCTTT. As protein: CASITGTRSDTEAFF. The full variable domain, in which reference TRBV28 and TRBJ1-1 provide the parts outside the CDR3, is DVKVTQSSRYLVKRTGEKVFLECVQDMDHENMFWYRQDPGLGLRLIYFSYDVKMKEKGDIPEGYSVSREKKERFSLILESASTNQTSMYLCASITGTRSDTEAFFGQGTRLTVV.

The rearrangement links TRBV30 to TRBJ2-7, with 7 bases lining up with TRBD2. The CDR3 totals 14 residues. The germline V gene encodes CDR1 GTSNPN and CDR2 SVGIG (reference sequence). Trimming took 3 bases from V and 0 from J; bases not matched to a gene: 5. CDR3 loop: CAWSKTSSSYEQYF. The CDR3, as DNA: TGTGCCTGGAGCAAGACTAGCTCCTCCTACGAGCAGTACTTC. The full variable domain, its missing parts supplied by reference TRBV30 and TRBJ2-7, is SQTIHQWPATLVQPVGSPLSLECTVEGTSNPNLYWYRQAAGRGLQLLFYSVGIGQISSEVPQNLSASRPQDRQFILSSKKLLLSDSGFYLCAWSKTSSSYEQYFGPGTRLTVT.

Of note for this clone: Other DNA sequences in the same sample also yield this CDR3. The V and J genes are TRBV5-4 and TRBJ2-5; D may correspond to TRBD1 or TRBD2 (6 bases each). The germline CDR1 and CDR2 sequences are SGHNT and YYREEE (reference sequence). The ends were cut back, 4 bases at V and 2 bases at J, with 12 bases in the middle. The CDR3 contains 14 residues. CDR3: CASSLEGGQETQYF. For the CDR3, the DNA is TGTGCCAGCAGCCTGGAAGGGGGGCAAGAGACCCAGTACTTC.

Concerning this clone: This CDR3 is also generated by other DNA sequences in the sample. The chain couples TRBV30 to TRBJ1-1, with 8 positions matching TRBD1. This CDR3 has 13 amino acids. Germline-derived CDR1 and CDR2 are GTSNPN and SVGIG (reference sequence). The J segment lost 4 bases and the V segment lost 3 bases, leaving 4 bases of the junction unmatched. The CDR3 protein is CAWRKQGVTEAFF. CDR3 DNA: TGTGCCTGGAGAAAACAGGGGGTCACTGAAGCTTTCTTT.

This rearrangement joins TRBV5-4 to TRBJ2-7; D uncertain. This CDR3 is 13 amino acids long. Germline CDR1 SGHNT, CDR2 YYREEE (reference sequence). The V end lost 2 bases, the J end lost 4 bases, and 10 bases lay between the germline ends. The CDR3 bases are TGTGCCAGCAGCTTCCCGGGCAATTACGAGCAGTACTTC. Protein: CASSFPGNYEQYF.

This clone occurred once. The chain couples TRBV4-3 to TRBJ2-2; possibly TRBD2 for D (6 bases). V dropped 4 bases and J dropped 6 bases, with 18 bases sitting between them. The CDR3 runs 16 residues. The germline V gene encodes CDR1 LGHNA and CDR2 YSLEER. The CDR3 sequence: CASSPGGSRVPGELFF. DNA for the CDR3: TGCGCCAGCAGCCCTGGGGGGTCCAGGGTACCCGGGGAGCTGTTTTTT.

The rearrangement joins TRBV30 to TRBJ1-2, with no clear D. The V and J ends lost 1 base and 8 bases respectively, with 14 bases between them. The CDR3 spans 13 residues. CDR1 and CDR2 from the germline V gene are GTSNPN and SVGIG (reference sequence). The CDR3 sequence: CAWSAGTRDGYTF. DNA for the CDR3: TGTGCCTGGAGTGCTGGTACTCGTGACGGCTACACCTTC.

V and J are TRBV5-7 and TRBJ1-6; D gene unclear. TRBV5-7 is recorded as an ORF, its role being uncertain. V was trimmed by 6 bases and J by 14 bases, leaving 6 bases between them. The CDR3 covers 9 residues. CDR3 sequence: CASTPTLHF. CDR3 nucleotides: TGTGCCAGCACCCCAACCCTCCACTTT.

The rearrangement joins TRBV6-5 to TRBJ2-3; TRBD2 might be the D (7 bases). Trimming shortened V by 2 bases and J by 4 bases, and 13 bases separated the two germline ends. The germline CDR1 and CDR2 sequences are MNHEY and SVGAGI. The CDR3 length is 15 residues. The CDR3 nucleotides read TGTGCCAGCAGTTACGGCGGGGGCAGCCCAGATACGCAGTATTTT. Its protein is CASSYGGGSPDTQYF.

The chain joins TRBV6-1 to TRBJ2-7; the D call may be TRBD1 or TRBD2 (6 bases each). The CDR3 runs 15 residues. Germline CDR1 is MNHNS and CDR2 is SASEGT. Trimming took off 5 bases at V and 2 bases at J, with 16 bases between the two ends. Written as DNA, the CDR3 is TGTGCCAGCAGTACCTCCCCGGGGGCGACCTACGAGCAGTACTTC. Residues: CASSTSPGATYEQYF.

V usage is TRBV6-6 and J usage is TRBJ2-7, with TRBD1 identical over 7 bases. The CDR3 has 15 amino acids. CDR1 and CDR2 (germline): MNHNY, SVGAGI (reference sequence). V dropped 4 bases and J dropped 2; count of bases not matched to a gene: 8. In DNA form, the CDR3 reads TGTGCCAGCAGTTCTGAGACAGGGAAGCCCTACGAGCAGTACTTC. The encoded protein is CASSSETGKPYEQYF.

About this clone: A much larger clonotype is one base distant, so this may be a read error. The identical CDR3 is also encoded by other nucleotide sequences in the sample. The chain couples TRBV19 to TRBJ2-4; D is perhaps TRBD1 or TRBD2 (5 bases each). Looked up from germline, CDR1 is LNHDA and CDR2 is SQIVND (reference sequence). The CDR3 loop spans 14 amino acids. The CDR3 sequence is CASSKRGPENIQYF. CDR3 DNA: TGTGCCAGTAGTAAAAGGGGACCGGAGAACATCCAGTACTTC. The full variable domain, rest sourced from reference TRBV19 and TRBJ2-4, is DGGITQSPKYLFRKEGQNVTLSCEQNLNHDAMYWYRQDPGQGLRLIYYSQIVNDFQKGDIAEGYSVSREKKESFPLTVTSAQKNPTAFYLCASSKRGPENIQYFGAGTRLSVL.

This chain uses TRBV7-9 with TRBJ1-4; D is possibly TRBD1 (6 bases). The germline V and J ends were trimmed by 3 bases and 8 bases, with 19 bases remaining between them. Germline V lookup: CDR1 SEHNR, CDR2 FQNEAQ (reference sequence). The CDR3 is 16 residues long. The CDR3 is CASSLGTQGRGEKLFF. For the CDR3, the DNA is TGTGCCAGCAGCTTGGGGACACAGGGCAGAGGCGAAAAACTGTTTTTT. Combining the CDR3 with reference TRBV7-9 and TRBJ1-4 gives the whole variable domain DTGVSQNPRHKITKRGQNVTFRCDPISEHNRLYWYRQTLGQGPEFLTYFQNEAQLEKSRLLSDRFSAERPKGSFSTLEIQRTEQGDSAMYLCASSLGTQGRGEKLFFGSGTQLSVL.

V gene TRBV27 combines with J gene TRBJ2-7; D is unresolved. The CDR3 consists of 12 residues. CDR1 and CDR2 from the germline V gene are MNHEY and SMNVEV (reference sequence). V lost 3 bases and J lost 2, with 5 bases in between. The CDR3 is CASSFPPYEQYF. The CDR3 region has the DNA TGTGCCAGCAGTTTCCCCCCCTACGAGCAGTACTTC.

The chain joins TRBV5-8 to TRBJ1-2; D is perhaps TRBD1 (5 bases). V dropped 1 base and J dropped 4 bases, with 14 bases sitting between them. The CDR3 has 15 amino acids. From germline, CDR1 is SGHTS and CDR2 YDEGEE. CDR3 amino acids: CASSLKQAFFYGYTF. The CDR3 bases are TGTGCCAGCAGCTTGAAACAGGCCTTCTTCTATGGCTACACCTTC.

This sequence joins TRBV7-2 and TRBJ2-1, with 11 positions matching TRBD2. The CDR3 contains 17 residues. In germline, CDR1 is SGHTA, CDR2 FQGNSA. The J segment lost 4 bases and the V segment lost 3 bases, leaving 8 bases of the junction unmatched. Here the CDR3 DNA reads TGTGCCAGCAGCTTGAGTAGCGGGAGGGCACCATACAATGAGCAGTTCTTC. Its translation is CASSLSSGRAPYNEQFF.

J is TRBJ2-3 and V is TRBV5-1; 9 nucleotides match TRBD1. In germline, CDR1 is SGHRS, CDR2 YFSETQ. The CDR3 has 15 amino acids. V was pared by 0 bases and J by 3 bases, with 2 bases of the junction left unmatched. Written as DNA, the CDR3 is TGCGCCAGCAGCTTGGAAGGGACAGGGACAGATACGCAGTATTTT. This encodes CASSLEGTGTDTQYF.

V is TRBV29-1 and J is TRBJ2-7, with a weak D call TRBD1 (5 bases). This CDR3 has 12 amino acids. The germline V gene encodes CDR1 SQVTM and CDR2 ANQGSEA. V was trimmed by 7 bases and J by 0 bases, leaving 10 bases between them. CDR3 sequence (DNA): TGCAGCGCCTCGGACAACTCCTACGAGCAGTACTTC. It specifies CSASDNSYEQYF.

Worth noting for this clone: The same CDR3 also results from other DNA sequences found in this sample. The V gene is TRBV4-1, the J gene TRBJ1-1, with TRBD1 identical over 8 bases. With V trimmed by 4 bases and J by 0 bases, 4 bases remained unmatched. CDR1 and CDR2 from the germline V gene are MGHRA and YSYEKL. CDR3 length: 15 residues. CDR3: CASSPGQGLNTEAFF. Written as DNA, the CDR3 is TGCGCCAGCAGCCCCGGACAGGGACTGAACACTGAAGCTTTCTTT.

V is TRBV4-2 and J is TRBJ2-5; 9 bases match TRBD2. Germline V gene lookup returns CDR1 LGHNA and CDR2 YNFKEQ. J was trimmed by 2 bases and V by 1 base; bases with no gene match: 5. There are 16 residues in the CDR3. The CDR3 loop is CASSQVSAGGQETQYF. The CDR3 DNA follows: TGTGCCAGCAGCCAAGTATCGGCGGGGGGGCAAGAGACCCAGTACTTC.

Concerning this clone: Other nucleotide sequences from this sample produce the same CDR3. This rearrangement joins TRBV19 to TRBJ1-2; TRBD1 agrees at 11 bases. With V trimmed by 5 bases and J by 2 bases, 1 base remained unmatched. The CDR3 runs 14 residues. Germline values: CDR1 LNHDA, CDR2 SQIVND (reference sequence). CDR3 residues: CASSRDRGNYGYTF. The CDR3 bases are TGTGCCAGTAGTCGGGACAGGGGGAACTATGGCTACACCTTC.

The sample holds one count of this clone. This chain joins TRBV7-9 and TRBJ2-7; 8 bases align to TRBD2. J lost 6 bases, V lost 7 bases, and 11 bases had no gene match. CDR1 SEHNR and CDR2 FQNEAQ come from the germline V gene (reference sequence). The CDR3 is 14 amino acids. The CDR3 loop is CASNPGGGSGEQYF. In DNA form, the CDR3 reads TGTGCCAGCAACCCCGGCGGGGGGTCCGGCGAGCAGTACTTC.

This chain connects TRBV7-2 to TRBJ2-7; no clear D. The CDR3 is 14 residues long. Germline V lookup: CDR1 SGHTA, CDR2 FQGNSA. Trimming pared 0 bases from V and 2 bases from J, leaving 8 bases between. CDR3 bases: TGTGCCAGCAGCTTAGCGGAAAAGACCTACGAGCAGTACTTC. This codes for CASSLAEKTYEQYF. Drawing the rest from reference TRBV7-2 and TRBJ2-7, the complete variable domain is GAGVSQSPSNKVTEKGKDVELRCDPISGHTALYWYRQSLGQGLEFLIYFQGNSAPDKSGLPSDRFSAERTGGSVSTLTIQRTQQEDSAVYLCASSLAEKTYEQYFGPGTRLTVT.

The sample holds many counts of this clone. The chain employs TRBV5-4 and TRBJ2-2; TRBD2 matches 9 bases. From germline, CDR1 is SGHNT and CDR2 YYREEE (reference sequence). The junction had 11 bases not matched to a gene; V was cut back by 5 bases and J by 0 bases. The length of the CDR3 is 18 residues. The CDR3 region is CASSPSGRINANTGELFF. CDR3 coding DNA: TGTGCCAGCAGTCCAAGCGGGAGGATTAACGCGAACACCGGGGAGCTGTTTTTT.

V gene TRBV10-3 combines with J gene TRBJ2-7; the D is unclear. The CDR3 runs 13 residues. The V end was cut by 2 bases, the J end by 6 bases, with 11 bases between. From germline, CDR1 is ENHRY and CDR2 SYGVKD. CDR3 loop: CAISEAPYGEQYF. The CDR3 bases are TGTGCCATCAGTGAGGCCCCTTACGGCGAGCAGTACTTC.

V and J are TRBV9 and TRBJ1-1; no reliable D call. The CDR3 is 14 residues long. V dropped 4 bases and J dropped 2 bases, with 12 bases sitting between them. The germline V gene has CDR1 SGDLS and CDR2 YYNGEE. The CDR3 here is CASSLRLGNTEAFF. CDR3 nucleotide sequence: TGTGCCAGCAGCCTAAGGCTGGGCAACACTGAAGCTTTCTTT.

As for this clone: The same CDR3 is also encoded by other DNA sequences in this sample. This chain joins TRBV18 and TRBJ1-3; D is unresolved. The CDR3 spans 12 residues. Germline values: CDR1 KGHSH, CDR2 LQKENI. V was pared by 2 bases and J by 2 bases, with 1 base between. This CDR3 is CASSPTGNTIYF. CDR3 nucleotide sequence: TGTGCCAGCTCACCAACTGGAAACACCATATATTTT.

This chain connects TRBV19 to TRBJ2-7; 7 bases are shared with TRBD1. Trimming removed 5 bases from V and 0 bases from J; junction bases left unmatched: 10. Germline values: CDR1 LNHDA, CDR2 SQIVND (reference sequence). The CDR3 has 16 residues. The CDR3 DNA reads TGTGCCAGTAGTCATGGGTTACAGGGGAACTCCTACGAGCAGTACTTC. As protein: CASSHGLQGNSYEQYF.